These T cell receptor beta chains were read from a single sample in a study of post-analysis software for immune sequencing data. TCRdb reanalysed the PCR reads using MiXCR and keeps one entry per CDR3 protein. The sample records about 820,000 distinct CDR3 sequences, around 53% being singletons. Sequenced material: blood. These TCRs come from a girl under 18 with multiple sclerosis. The CDR3 runs from the conserved cysteine through the conserved F or W. D genes are given only for firm matches. Not every row has a clone size; where given, it reads once, few, many or a size class.

j_call cdr3_length d_call v_call clone_size cdr3_aa cdr3_nt
TRBJ2-7 14 - TRBV10-3 - CAISGYGQSYEQYF TGTGCCATCAGTGGTTACGGTCAATCCTACGAGCAGTACTTC
TRBJ1-4 15 - TRBV3-1 once CASSQDSQAGGKLFF TGTGCCAGCAGCCAAGATTCCCAGGCTGGGGGAAAACTGTTTTTT
TRBJ2-5 16 TRBD2 TRBV7-2 - CASSARPAGTQETQYF TGTGCCAGCAGCGCTAGGCCAGCGGGGACTCAAGAGACCCAGTACTTC
TRBJ2-3 14 - TRBV6-1 few CASSEGHPPDTQYF TGTGCCAGCAGTGAAGGCCACCCCCCAGATACGCAGTATTTT
TRBJ2-7 15 TRBD2 TRBV7-8 - CASSLPLAGTYEQYF TGTGCCAGCAGCTTACCACTAGCGGGCACCTACGAGCAGTACTTC
TRBJ2-5 14 - TRBV20-1 once CSAREGGGGETQYF TGCAGTGCTAGAGAAGGGGGCGGGGGAGAGACCCAGTACTTC
TRBJ2-3 15 TRBD2 TRBV20-1 - CSARGGAGGPDTQYF TGCAGTGCTAGAGGCGGAGCGGGGGGGCCAGATACGCAGTATTTT
TRBJ1-2 13 - TRBV29-1 - CSVEDRGLDGYTF TGCAGCGTTGAAGACAGGGGTTTGGATGGCTACACCTTC
TRBJ1-2 13 - TRBV25-1 - CASREGQSYGYTF TGTGCCAGCAGGGAAGGCCAGAGCTATGGCTACACCTTC
TRBJ2-4 13 - TRBV2 - CAIVDYDKNIQYF TGTGCCATTGTGGACTACGACAAAAACATTCAGTACTTC
TRBJ2-7 15 TRBD2 TRBV20-1 - CSAASPSGSGYEQYF TGCAGTGCGGCGAGCCCTAGCGGGAGTGGCTACGAGCAGTACTTC
TRBJ2-5 14 - TRBV6-6 - CASSFNTAGETQYF TGTGCCAGCAGTTTTAACACCGCCGGGGAGACCCAGTACTTC
TRBJ1-4 13 TRBD1 TRBV29-1 - CSVGQGVREKLFF TGCAGCGTGGGACAGGGGGTTCGTGAAAAACTGTTTTTT
TRBJ2-5 14 - TRBV25-1 - CASSERDGQETQYF TGTGCCAGCAGTGAAAGGGACGGCCAAGAGACCCAGTACTTC
TRBJ1-2 15 TRBD1 TRBV20-1 once CSASTGTGINYGYTF TGCAGTGCTAGCACCGGGACAGGGATTAACTATGGCTACACCTTC
TRBJ1-5 15 - TRBV20-1 once CSARLKGRGHQPQHF TGCAGTGCTAGATTGAAGGGGCGGGGGCATCAGCCCCAGCATTTT
TRBJ2-1 12 - TRBV20-1 - CSARGPVGEQFF TGCAGTGCTAGAGGGCCAGTCGGTGAGCAGTTCTTC
TRBJ2-3 16 TRBD2 TRBV29-1 - CSVEYRGGRYTDTQYF TGCAGCGTTGAATATCGGGGCGGGAGATACACAGATACGCAGTATTTT
TRBJ2-7 16 - TRBV7-9 - CASSPGGLAASYEQYF TGTGCCAGCAGCCCAGGGGGCCTAGCGGCCTCCTACGAGCAGTACTTC
TRBJ2-7 13 - TRBV12-3/TRBV12-4 few CASSLANDYEQYF TGTGCCAGCAGTTTAGCCAATGACTACGAGCAGTACTTC
TRBJ2-3 18 TRBD2 TRBV6-2/TRBV6-3 once CAGSTDLGLAGSTDTQYF TGTGCCGGCAGTACAGACCTAGGACTAGCGGGAAGCACAGATACGCAGTATTTT
TRBJ2-7 14 - TRBV20-1 - CSASPVGHPGEQYF TGCAGTGCTAGTCCTGTCGGACATCCCGGCGAGCAGTACTTC
TRBJ2-1 12 TRBD2 TRBV29-1 few CSVGGSRNEQFF TGCAGCGTCGGCGGGAGTAGGAATGAGCAGTTCTTC
TRBJ2-7 16 TRBD1 TRBV12-3/TRBV12-4 few CASSLTGALLSYEQYF TGTGCCAGCAGTCTCACAGGGGCCCTCCTCTCCTACGAGCAGTACTTC
TRBJ1-6 15 - TRBV20-1 few CSATRASSYNSPLHF TGCAGTGCTACTCGGGCGTCCTCCTATAATTCACCCCTCCACTTT
TRBJ2-7 12 TRBD2 TRBV29-1 few CSVRLAPGGQYF TGCAGCGTGCGACTAGCACCCGGTGGGCAGTACTTC
TRBJ2-5 13 - TRBV29-1 - CSVVKIGGETQYF TGCAGCGTTGTTAAGATCGGTGGTGAGACCCAGTACTTT
TRBJ1-1 13 - TRBV9 few CASSVTGNTEAFF TGTGCCAGCAGCGTAACAGGGAACACTGAAGCTTTCTTT